A selection of T cell receptor beta chains follows, all from one sample in a study of OX40 agonist ivuxolimab in advanced cancers. Sequencing was performed with immunoSEQ multiplex PCR; in TCRdb, only in-frame clones are kept and a portion is missing. The table records 77,000 or so clones, about 90% of them present only once. Sequences were derived from CD4+ or CD8+ T cells sorted from blood, sampled in a trial of the OX40 agonist ivuxolimab. The receptors stem from an adult with an advanced solid tumor such as melanoma, head and neck, liver or kidney cancer. Both conserved end residues are trimmed from each CDR3. The order of the fields is D gene, V gene, CDR3 protein. A D gene is named only where the DNA matches it firmly.

>TRBD2|TRBV30
AWSRGVAGAETQY
>TRBD1|TRBV18
ASSPAGQGAAETQY
>TRBD1|TRBV27
ASSADRDPYNEQF
>TRBD1|TRBV29-1
SVRQGDEKLF
>NA|TRBV5-1
ASSADQETQY
>NA|TRBV21-1
ASSTIYTSAYEQY
>NA|TRBV5-1
ASSLTVTGLLPGTDTQY
>NA|TRBV5-1
ASSLVGGTGELF
>NA|TRBV21-1
ASSRRDYTGNTIY
>NA|TRBV9
ASSVVKGPTDTQY
>NA|TRBV5-1
ASSLDREAYGYT
>TRBD2|TRBV9
ASSAQTSPLNTQY
>NA|TRBV4-3
ASSQDRTGRREQY
>NA|TRBV4-3
ASSQEGTGFSHGYT
>NA|TRBV28
ASSIGRVPDTQY
>NA|TRBV7-8
ASSSLRGFEQF
>TRBD1|TRBV6-4
ASSPGTANTEAF
>TRBD2|TRBV9
ASSPRGLAGGRDEQF
>TRBD1|TRBV2
ASSQQGAYGYT
>NA|TRBV5-4
ASSLDGRVGYGYT
>NA|TRBV27
ASSPNPRTAGPQETQY
>NA|TRBV30
AWSGRETNTEAF
>TRBD1|TRBV4-1
ASSQDPWGQANQPQH
>NA|TRBV12-5
ASGTTGGFGEQF
>NA|TRBV6-5
ASSSTAAGSNYGYT
>NA|TRBV30
AWSDGQSSYNEQF
>TRBD1|TRBV7-2
ASSPWGTGPAQH
>TRBD1|TRBV2
ASTLTGAFYNEQF
>NA|TRBV14
ASSQEVSNQPQH
>TRBD1|TRBV6-4
ASRRYRGRDGYT
>TRBD1|TRBV2
ASSTGTGVTGELF
>NA|TRBV28
ASIPSSGHYSNQPQH
>NA|TRBV18
ASSPRVTGELF
>NA|TRBV7-9
ASSLPGDGYEQY